This T cell receptor (beta chain) was retrieved from a study of tumor and adjacent non-tumor tissue in lung cancer. Turning to the study itself: Histology: 12 adenocarcinoma, a couple of squamous cell carcinoma, 1 small cell lung cancer. Aged roughly 31 to 76 years, patients included 10 men and 5 women with stage I to III disease. Study-wide results and limits: Tumor tissue had significantly higher TCR diversity than normal lung.

As for this clonotype: As yet, its antigen is unknown.

The template was RNA from unsorted bulk tissue. The CDR3 is 13 amino acids. Germline V gene sequence: CDR1 MNHNY, CDR2 SVGAGI (reference sequence). With 6 bases clipped from V and 12 bases from J, the junction kept 13 bases outside the gene matches. The library came from three nested PCR rounds adapted from ARM-PCR protocols. MiXCR, run by TCRdb on the multiplex PCR reads, gives a single entry per CDR3 protein. The sample yields some 84,000 distinct CDR3 sequences, around 65% seen once. The sample taken for sequencing was lung tumor tissue. The chain carries TRBV6-6 and TRBJ1-1; 7 nucleotides agree with TRBD1. The sequence was obtained from a man between 65 and 85 years old with non-small cell lung cancer. CDR3 coding DNA: TGTGCCAGCAGCCGACAAGGGGGCACTGAGACTTTCTTT. Protein product: CASSRQGGTETFF.